Listed below are T cell receptor beta chains from one sample, sequenced in a study of PD-1 blockade in classical Hodgkin lymphoma. The data were produced by immunoSEQ multiplex PCR, yet TCRdb's version contains in-frame clones alone and is incomplete. The top ten hold 2.8% of the sample, which has almost 100,000 clones, over 85% seen once. The specimen was peripheral blood mononuclear cells (PBMCs), collected at baseline. Receptor source: a human donor with classical Hodgkin lymphoma. Each CDR3 is given without its conserved first and last residue. The D gene is left open where the match is weak.

TRBD2,TRBV4-1,TRBJ2-1,ASSQESGSSYNEQF
-,TRBV15,TRBJ1-1,ATSRVRGNMNTEAF
-,TRBV30,TRBJ1-2,AWSAGASYGYT
TRBD1,TRBV27,TRBJ2-7,ASSLGQGFYEQY
-,TRBV5-5,TRBJ2-7,ASSWDRPGLYEQY
-,TRBV5-1,TRBJ1-5,ASSLGQGVGPQH
-,TRBV18,TRBJ2-7,ASSPGTGPLYEQY
-,TRBV30,TRBJ2-3,AWSNPADTQY
-,TRBV2,TRBJ1-5,ASEAGLGSPYQPQH
TRBD1,TRBV4-1,TRBJ1-4,ASSPGTVNEKLF
TRBD2,TRBV4-1,TRBJ2-7,ASSYGGRAYEQY
-,TRBV27,TRBJ1-4,ASSLVGGNEKLF
TRBD1,TRBV7-9,TRBJ2-7,ASSLMTGGFYEQY
-,TRBV5-1,TRBJ2-2,ASQVTGELF
-,TRBV7-8,TRBJ1-1,ASSLVPGTTEAF
-,TRBV5-5,TRBJ2-7,ASSLYFGYEQY
TRBD2,TRBV30,TRBJ2-5,ACSGRVQETQY
TRBD1,TRBV30,TRBJ2-2,AWRRQGQVAGELF
TRBD2,TRBV5-5,TRBJ2-7,ASSLVLAGGEQY
TRBD1,TRBV4-1,TRBJ2-1,ASSLGQGGEQF
-,TRBV14,TRBJ1-2,ASSQDYLLGAVGYT
-,TRBV30,TRBJ1-1,AWTPPGRGTEAF
-,TRBV7-2,TRBJ1-5,ASSLAQGVGNQPQH
-,TRBV6-4,TRBJ1-2,ASSVDTNYGYT
-,TRBV7-6,TRBJ2-5,ASSLGSGGPETQY
TRBD1,TRBV6-5,TRBJ2-1,ASSSPGQGKDEQF
-,TRBV18,TRBJ2-5,ASSPQGQETQY
-,TRBV28,TRBJ1-1,ASSGPGRRDTEAF